This T cell receptor (beta chain) was captured by sequencing in a study of immune evolution from preneoplasia to lung adenocarcinoma. CDR3 length equals 15 residues. Germline CDR1 is MDHEN and CDR2 is SYDVKM. Trimming pared 6 bases from V and 5 bases from J, leaving 17 bases between. This table comes from immunoSEQ multiplex PCR, and its TCRdb copy is limited to in-frame clones, with some not included. The data hold 5,000 to 7,000 clones, with around 80% observed a single time. This TCR was sampled from a person aged 70 to 80 with lung adenocarcinoma. V usage is TRBV28 and J usage is TRBJ1-5, with D hard to call. Sequenced: FFPE adjacent normal lung tissue. CDR3 nucleotides: TGTGCCAGCAGAAAATGGGGAAGTAGGGATCAGCCCCAGCATTTT. Protein product: CASRKWGSRDQPQHF.